These 18 T cell receptor beta chains share one sample of origin, sequenced in a study of cytomegalovirus exposure and HLA in healthy donors. Libraries were prepared by immunoSEQ multiplex PCR; TCRdb keeps only in-frame clonotypes and omits some of them. In the table there are 190,000 or so clones, roughly 80% of which are singletons. The sequencing input was PBMCs. These receptors all stem from a woman aged 18 to 35 in good health and CMV-seropositive.

The chain couples TRBV7-9 to TRBJ1-1; 7 bases fit TRBD1. CDR1 SEHNR and CDR2 FQNEAQ come from the germline V gene (reference sequence). The CDR3 is 14 amino acids. V lost 6 bases, J lost 3 bases, and 7 bases stayed unmatched. The CDR3 region is CASRTGTDHTEAFF. CDR3 bases: TGTGCCAGCAGAACCGGGACAGACCACACTGAAGCTTTCTTT.

The chain employs TRBV5-1 and TRBJ1-2; 7 positions agree with TRBD1. Germline V lookup: CDR1 SGHRS, CDR2 YFSETQ. The CDR3 spans 16 residues. J lost 4 bases, V lost 4 bases, and 13 bases had no gene match. As DNA, the CDR3 is TGCGCCAGCAGCCCCAATACAGGGGACCCGAGCTATGGCTACACCTTC. Encoded protein: CASSPNTGDPSYGYTF.

The V call is TRBV5-1, the J call TRBJ1-2, with D tentatively TRBD1 (6 bases). Germline V lookup: CDR1 SGHRS, CDR2 YFSETQ. Trimming shortened V by 3 bases and J by 6 bases, and 18 bases separated the two germline ends. The CDR3 covers 15 residues. The CDR3 loop reads CASSWGRRPPHGYTF. In nucleotides, the CDR3 is TGCGCCAGCAGCTGGGGGCGCCGTCCCCCTCATGGCTACACCTTC.

The chain employs TRBV2 and TRBJ1-1; D might be TRBD1 (6 bases). The germline CDR1 and CDR2 sequences are SNHLY and FYNNEI. V was pared by 3 bases and J by 2 bases, with 19 bases between. The CDR3 spans 17 residues. The CDR3 nucleotides are TGTGCCAGCAGTGACCCTATAAACGACAGGAGAAACACTGAAGCTTTCTTT. Encoded protein: CASSDPINDRRNTEAFF. The full variable domain, completed using reference TRBV2 and TRBJ1-1, is EPEVTQTPSHQVTQMGQEVILRCVPISNHLYFYWYRQILGQKVEFLVSFYNNEISEKSEIFDDQFSVERPDGSNFTLKIRSTKLEDSAMYFCASSDPINDRRNTEAFFGQGTRLTVV.

The chain links TRBV7-2 to TRBJ2-5; D not resolved. Looked up from germline, CDR1 is SGHTA and CDR2 is FQGNSA. The ends were cut back, 0 bases at V and 1 base at J, with 12 bases in the middle. The CDR3 is 16 residues long. This CDR3 reads CASSLALATTQETQYF. In DNA form, the CDR3 reads TGTGCCAGCAGCTTAGCGCTGGCCACAACCCAAGAGACCCAGTACTTC.

This clone occurred a few times. The chain combines TRBV6-1 with TRBJ1-1, with D unclear. The CDR3 is 13 residues long. Looked up from germline, CDR1 is MNHNS and CDR2 is SASEGT. V was cut by 6 bases and J by 9 bases, with 17 bases left in between. DNA for the CDR3: TGTGCCAGCAGGAGTGGGGAGTGGAATCAAGCTTTCTTT. Its protein is CASRSGEWNQAFF.

The genes are TRBV18 and TRBJ1-5; D gene uncertain. CDR1 and CDR2 from the germline V gene are KGHSH and LQKENI. V was pared by 3 bases and J by 7 bases, with 10 bases between. The CDR3 contains 13 residues. The CDR3 DNA follows: TGTGCCAGCTCACCCTCTTCCTACCAGCCCCAGCATTTT. The encoded protein is CASSPSSYQPQHF.

V gene TRBV7-2 combines with J gene TRBJ1-1, with TRBD1 matching 8 bases. In germline, CDR1 is SGHTA, CDR2 FQGNSA. J was trimmed by 3 bases and V by 5 bases; bases with no gene match: 11. This CDR3 has 16 residues. CDR3 loop: CASSPRQGSGHTEAFF. DNA for the CDR3: TGTGCCAGCAGCCCGCGACAGGGGAGTGGGCACACTGAAGCTTTCTTT.

V is TRBV5-1 and J is TRBJ2-3; weak D call: TRBD2 (5 bases). V shed 2 bases and J shed 1 base, with 11 bases lying between them. The CDR3 has 15 residues. CDR1 and CDR2 from the germline V gene are SGHRS and YFSETQ. The CDR3 nucleotides read TGCGCCAGCAGCTTTCTGGACTCCGGCACAGATACGCAGTATTTT. Amino acid sequence: CASSFLDSGTDTQYF.

The chain has TRBV2 and TRBJ2-2; D is ambiguous. Per germline, CDR1 SNHLY and CDR2 FYNNEI. V was cut by 7 bases and J by 5 bases, with 5 bases left in between. CDR3 length: 11 residues. The CDR3 here is CASTRTGELFF. The CDR3 DNA reads as TGTGCCAGCACGAGGACCGGGGAGCTGTTTTTT.

The V and J genes are TRBV6-1 and TRBJ2-7; TRBD1 is a possible D gene (5 bases). The germline V and J ends were trimmed by 6 bases and 4 bases, with 10 bases remaining between them. Germline CDR1 and CDR2: MNHNS and SASEGT. This CDR3 has 12 residues. CDR3 residues: CASSLDRYEQYF. The CDR3 nucleotides are TGTGCCAGCAGCTTAGACAGATACGAGCAGTACTTC.

This chain links TRBV9 with TRBJ2-5; 8 bases align to TRBD2. There are 16 residues in the CDR3. Per the germline V gene, CDR1 is SGDLS and CDR2 is YYNGEE. The trim removed 0 bases at V and 1 base at J, leaving 5 bases unmatched. CDR3 bases: TGTGCCAGCAGCGTAGCCTCGGGGGGGCGCCAAGAGACCCAGTACTTC. Translated: CASSVASGGRQETQYF.

The sample holds a few counts of this clone. The V and J genes are TRBV6-1 and TRBJ2-3, with 12 bases matching TRBD2. CDR1 is MNHNS and CDR2 is SASEGT in the germline V gene. V lost 4 bases to trimming and J lost 4 bases; unmatched junction nucleotides: 0. There are 14 residues in the CDR3. The CDR3 DNA is TGTGCCAGCAGTGGGACTAGCGGGGCAGATACGCAGTATTTT. Protein sequence: CASSGTSGADTQYF.

This clone was observed a few times. Other nucleotide sequences from this sample produce the same CDR3. The chain has TRBV13 and TRBJ2-7; TRBD1 agrees at 7 bases. The CDR3 sequence is 13 residues long. Germline CDR1 reads PRHDT; CDR2 reads FYEKMQ (reference sequence). V trimming: 3 bases; J trimming: 4 bases; junction bases outside the gene matches: 3. The CDR3, as DNA: TGTGCCAGCAGCTTCTACAGGGGATACGAGCAGTACTTC. Translating it yields CASSFYRGYEQYF.

This clone was counted many times. The chain links TRBV5-1 to TRBJ1-2; 8 nucleotides line up with TRBD1. The V gene end was trimmed by 0 bases and the J gene end by 8 bases; junction bases not matched to a gene: 6. Germline-derived CDR1 and CDR2 are SGHRS and YFSETQ. The length of the CDR3 is 14 residues. The CDR3 protein is CASSLVAGGEGYTF. The CDR3 DNA sequence: TGCGCCAGCAGCTTGGTTGCAGGGGGCGAAGGCTACACCTTC.

This clone came up many times. J is TRBJ2-1 and V is TRBV4-2; possible D gene TRBD2, 5 bases. The V gene's germline CDR1 is LGHNA and CDR2 YNFKEQ. The CDR3 has 16 residues. The ends were cut back, 0 bases at V and 3 bases at J, with 12 bases in the middle. The chain's CDR3 is CASSQETAGSYNEQFF. The CDR3, as DNA: TGTGCCAGCAGCCAAGAGACGGCGGGCAGCTACAATGAGCAGTTCTTC.

The chain links TRBV5-4 to TRBJ2-3; D possibly corresponds to TRBD2 (6 bases). V dropped 2 bases and J dropped 4 bases, with 11 bases sitting between them. Germline-derived CDR1 and CDR2 are SGHNT and YYREEE (reference sequence). This CDR3 has 14 residues. The CDR3 DNA reads TGTGCCAGCAGCTTAATAGCGGACTCAGATACGCAGTATTTT. This gives the protein CASSLIADSDTQYF. The full variable domain, rest sourced from reference TRBV5-4 and TRBJ2-3, is ETGVTQSPTHLIKTRGQQVTLRCSSQSGHNTVSWYQQALGQGPQFIFQYYREEENGRGNFPPRFSGLQFPNYSSELNVNALELDDSALYLCASSLIADSDTQYFGPGTRLTVL.

The V gene is TRBV6-1, the J gene TRBJ1-1; D is unresolved. The CDR3 length is 13 residues. The V gene lost 1 base and the J gene lost 6 bases, with 9 bases spanning the gap. From germline, CDR1 is MNHNS and CDR2 SASEGT. The CDR3 coding sequence is TGTGCCAGCAGTGAAGTCCCCTACGCTGAAGCTTTCTTT. It translates to CASSEVPYAEAFF.